The 10 T cell receptor beta chains below were found in one sample sequenced in a study of shared clonotypes between healthy human individuals. Profiled with immunoSEQ multiplex PCR; TCRdb holds only in-frame clones, not every one. The table includes fewer than 550,000 clones, about 79% detected once. The sequenced sample consisted of PBMCs. These receptors were obtained from a woman aged 40 to 50 in good health. Some clones in this sample may be carry-over from other donors' samples.

This chain links TRBV5-6 with TRBJ2-7; 11 bases are a match to TRBD2. Germline assignment: CDR1 SGHDT and CDR2 YYEEEE. This CDR3 contains 15 residues. After removal of 3 bases from V and 3 bases from J, the junction contained 5 bases not matched to a gene. This chain's CDR3 is CASSYSGRGFYEQYF. CDR3 nucleotides: TGTGCCAGCAGCTATAGCGGGAGGGGGTTCTACGAGCAGTACTTC.

This rearrangement joins TRBV9 to TRBJ2-6; D gene ambiguous. The CDR3 has 20 amino acids. Germline values: CDR1 SGDLS, CDR2 YYNGEE. V was pared by 0 bases and J by 0 bases, with 19 bases between. CDR3 region: CASSVGTLGKLDSGANVLTF. The CDR3 DNA reads as TGTGCCAGCAGCGTAGGAACATTGGGGAAATTAGACTCTGGGGCCAACGTCCTGACTTTC.

This clone occurred a few times. The chain uses TRBV5-4 and TRBJ2-3; the match to TRBD2 covers 9 bases. Germline CDR1 and CDR2: SGHNT and YYREEE (reference sequence). V dropped 3 bases and J dropped 3; count of bases not matched to a gene: 2. The length of the CDR3 is 14 residues. CDR3 sequence (DNA): TGTGCCAGCAGCTCGAGCGGGAGGACAGATACGCAGTATTTT. The encoded protein is CASSSSGRTDTQYF.

The gene calls are TRBV4-3 and TRBJ2-1; D perhaps matches TRBD1 (7 bases). This CDR3 region has 18 residues. Trimming shortened V by 0 bases and J by 7 bases, and 22 bases separated the two germline ends. Germline CDR1 and CDR2: LGHNA and YSLEER. This chain's CDR3 is CASSQDKVSTGRRNEQFF. The CDR3 DNA reads TGCGCCAGCAGCCAAGATAAAGTATCGACAGGGAGGAGAAATGAGCAGTTCTTC.

The chain uses TRBV11-2 and TRBJ2-7; D unresolved. CDR3 length: 14 residues. Trimming removed 6 bases at V and 1 base at J, with 13 bases between. Germline V gene sequence: CDR1 SGHAT, CDR2 FQNNGV. DNA of the CDR3: TGTGCCAGCAGACCACCCTCCGGGTCCTACGAGCAGTACTTC. This sequence encodes CASRPPSGSYEQYF.

Here the CDR3 DNA reads TGTGCCAGTAGTATACTTGCGGGTGAAGCTTTCTTT. As protein: CASSILAGEAFF. V usage is TRBV19 and J usage is TRBJ1-1; D gene unclear. This CDR3 is built from 12 residues. V lost 2 bases and J lost 7, with 8 bases in between. Germline V gene sequence: CDR1 LNHDA, CDR2 SQIVND (reference sequence).

The chain employs TRBV15 and TRBJ2-3; TRBD2 is a possible D gene (6 bases). Trimming pared 3 bases from V and 2 bases from J, leaving 12 bases between. CDR3 size: 15 residues. Germline V gene sequence: CDR1 LNHNV, CDR2 YYDKDF (reference sequence). The CDR3 reads CATSSGRGVTDTQYF. The CDR3 DNA is TGTGCCACCAGCAGCGGGAGAGGGGTCACAGATACGCAGTATTTT.

The chain couples TRBV4-2 to TRBJ1-6, with D unresolved. This CDR3 comprises 16 residues. Germline-derived CDR1 and CDR2 are LGHNA and YNFKEQ. Trimming took off 0 bases at V and 9 bases at J, with 15 bases between the two ends. The CDR3 spells CASSQDRAAGGSPLHF. The CDR3 DNA reads TGTGCCAGCAGCCAAGATAGAGCGGCAGGAGGTTCACCCCTCCACTTT.

The chain has TRBV14 and TRBJ1-2; D is ambiguous. Deletions cut 1 base from V and 1 base from J, with 16 bases between. This CDR3 contains 17 residues. Germline CDR1 is SGHDN and CDR2 is FVKESK. This CDR3 reads CASSQAGGKALNYGYTF. The CDR3 DNA reads TGTGCCAGCAGCCAAGCGGGAGGCAAAGCCCTTAACTATGGCTACACCTTC.

J is TRBJ2-5 and V is TRBV5-1; TRBD1 aligns across 8 bases. This CDR3 has 16 residues. V shed 0 bases, J shed 5 bases, and the junction held 9 bases outside the gene matches. Germline V gene sequence: CDR1 SGHRS, CDR2 YFSETQ. CDR3 DNA sequence: TGCGCCAGCAGCTTGGCAGGGACAGGCGTAGCGGAGACCCAGTACTTC. As protein: CASSLAGTGVAETQYF.